The clone carrying this TCR beta chain turned up a few times. Its antigen is as yet unknown. These data originate in a study of cytomegalovirus exposure and HLA in healthy donors. General study results and limits: Most observed TCR sequences were rare, whereas some public TCRs were detected in many donors.

The CDR3 is 12 residues long. CDR1 and CDR2 from the germline V gene are SEHNR and FQNEAQ (reference sequence). V lost 3 bases, J lost 9 bases, and 11 bases lay in between. With 60 Vbeta and 13 Jbeta primers, the PCR was carried out. The data were produced by immunoSEQ multiplex PCR, yet TCRdb's version contains in-frame clones alone and is incomplete. The sample has about 140,000 clones, about 80% seen once. This chain joins TRBV7-9 and TRBJ1-1; no firm D call. Sequences were obtained from PBMCs. This clonotype was obtained from a man between 35 and 55 years old in good health and CMV-seronegative. The CDR3, as DNA: TGTGCCAGCAGCTTCCGGCAGGCCCAAGCTTTCTTT. It codes for CASSFRQAQAFF.